This T cell receptor beta chain was captured in a study of cytomegalovirus exposure and HLA in healthy donors. As concerns this clone: As yet, its antigen is unknown.

PCR was performed using 60 Vbeta and 13 Jbeta primers. Original data processing: Unique TCR beta chains numbered approximately 80 million in a later analysis, with around 10 million shared. Using immunoSEQ multiplex PCR, the repertoire was profiled, and TCRdb retains in-frame clones only, with some absent. Clone size and V and J calls were adopted from that table, with D and trimming inferred from the DNA. The sample shows 100,000 to 120,000 clones, over 65% of them seen only once. The CDR3 has 14 residues. CDR1 and CDR2 (germline): ENHRY, SYGVKD. Trimming removed 0 bases from V and 6 bases from J, with 11 bases in between. All donors participated as healthy donors of bone marrow. General observations from the study: CMV serostatus alone was available as immune exposure information. Reports indicate that TCR beta sequences accurately predicted the HLA-A and HLA-B alleles of most subjects.

The sequenced material came from PBMCs. The TCR comes from a man aged 30 to 39 in good health and CMV-seropositive. The chain employs TRBV10-3 and TRBJ1-2; D is perhaps TRBD1 (6 bases). CDR3 loop: CAISESAGADGYTF. CDR3 in DNA: TGTGCCATCAGTGAGTCTGCGGGGGCGGATGGCTACACCTTC.